This T cell receptor (beta chain) was found in a study of early stage breast cancer tumors. The wider study: The ER+/PR+/HER2- tumors included seven or eight ductal and a few lobular carcinomas. Study-wide results and limits: Commonly generated sequences made up most enriched TCRB sequences shared between patients.

Each sample had two DNA replicates, 0.5 ug blood or approximately 1.5 ug tissue. The table came from immunoSEQ multiplex PCR; TCRdb's copy has only in-frame clones and leaves some out. The profile covers under 75,000 clones, with roughly 80% appearing a single time and approximately 3% taken by the ten largest. Notes on this clone: Its antigen is unknown.

V lost 3 bases and J 7 bases, leaving 19 bases between the germline ends. Germline CDR1 SGHDT, CDR2 YYEEEE. The CDR3 length is 15 residues. This TCR came from a person aged 25 to 40 with breast cancer. The specimen sequenced was blood. The chain joins TRBV5-6 to TRBJ1-1; D may be TRBD1 (6 bases). The CDR3 sequence: CASSSRDTGLDEAFF. CDR3 in DNA: TGTGCCAGCAGCTCCCGGGACACGGGGTTGGATGAAGCTTTCTTT.